This record concerns one TCR beta chain sequence. Its antigen is not yet known. Base qualities are not provided; no much larger clone lies one nucleotide away. The entire isolated RNA was reverse transcribed using the High Capacity cDNA Reverse Transcription Kit, and thus expressed TCRB transcripts were sequenced. Deep immunoSEQ sequencing was applied to naive, central memory and regulatory T cell samples, giving an average of approximately 3.8 million total reads per sample. Sorted cells were lysed in RLT buffer and RNA was extracted with DNase-treated RNeasy Micro or Mini kits, depending on cell number. To prevent cross-contamination, every cell subset was processed on its own, while patient and healthy donor samples were processed together. The immunoSEQ multiplex PCR was used to amplify TCRB sequences from cDNA, generating 87-bp fragments that spanned the CDR3 region. The amplicons were sequenced using the Illumina HiSeq platform. The paper's processing steps were these. Synthetic template baselines were used to correct PCR bias computationally, reads within Hamming distance 2 were collapsed together, and singletons that could not be merged were discarded. Reads were aligned against IMGT so that V, D and J genes, CDR3 length and insertions or deletions at six rearrangement sites could be assigned. Within each subset, clonotype counts were normalized to the number of sorted cells before true diversity and Gini coefficients were calculated with the tcR R package. The overlap coefficient, calculated on TCRB nucleotide sequences, was used to measure repertoire sharing. Out-of-frame TCRB sequences from naive cells were analyzed as a proxy for the pre-selection repertoire. Held by TCRdb, this immuneACCESS table contains in-frame sequences only and omits some clones. Under half of the omission traces to an unresolved V gene where checked; the cause of the rest is unknown. From that table come the V and J calls and clone size; the DNA was used to work out D and trimming. The sample data list 350,000 or so clones, and about 20% of these were observed just once. The top ten clones comprise approximately 0.046% of the sample.

A single peripheral blood draw of around 100 mL on average was collected from each donor into heparinised tubes. Naive, central memory, regulatory and stem cell-like memory CD4+ T cells were sorted on a BD FACSAria II using a panel including CD45RO, CCR7, CD25, CD127, CD95 and CD27. All sorted populations exceeded 95% purity. PBMCs were isolated right away by Lymphoprep density gradient centrifugation and were stained directly, without culture. So that batch effects would be minimized, each experiment stained and sorted samples in pairs, pairing one healthy donor with one patient. These data come from a study of beta chain features in type 1 diabetes (dated 2018 in TCRdb). Study-level background: Mean age, gender distribution, total cell number and subset yield did not differ between patients and healthy donors. A total of roughly 99 million sorted cells were examined across all samples, and the number of cells per subset was strongly correlated with RNA yield. The study compared the TCRB repertoires of sorted circulating CD4+ T cell subsets in recently diagnosed type 1 diabetes patients with those in matched healthy donors. Whereas all 28 donors provided naive and central memory subsets, regulatory and stem cell-like memory subsets were isolated from just 8 patients and about 8 healthy donors. The study at large found these results: Because cDNA was sequenced instead of genomic DNA, highly expressing activated cells could be over-represented, though the groups showed no difference in activation or CD3 levels. A moderate but significant shortening of TCRB CDR3 length was observed in type 1 diabetes patients in all four CD4+ subsets. Only small numbers of individuals were included in the HLA sub-analyses, which left unresolved whether HLA type had any influence on TCRB rearrangement. At VDJ recombination sites, patients with type 1 diabetes made fewer insertions and deleted more nucleotides, a pattern implying thymic rearrangement abnormalities. Naive, central memory and regulatory TCRB repertoires appeared more similar among patients than among healthy donors. Shorter templates might have been favored by PCR, but patient and control samples were amplified and corrected together, so both groups would have been affected equally by any skew.

The germline V end is reduced by 4 bases and the J end by 9 bases; junction bases left unmatched: 9. CDR1 MGHRA and CDR2 YSYEKL were looked up in the germline V gene. Counted from cysteine to phenylalanine, this CDR3 has 14 amino acids. CDR3 DNA only is kept here, 42 bases in frame from base 1. The rearranged segments are TRBV4-1 and TRBJ2-1; 7 nucleotides in the junction match TRBD2. The specimen sequenced was naive CD4+ T cells from blood. The cell subset or site label for this specimen denotes: true naive CD4+ T cells. The source is a woman under 30 in good health. The CDR3 protein is CASSPPTSRVEQFF. The bases are TGCGCCAGCAGCCCACCGACTAGCAGGGTTGAGCAGTTCTTC.